The entry that follows covers one TCR beta chain sequence. The antigen is unknown. This sample was taken from a study of cytomegalovirus exposure and HLA in healthy donors. Study in general: There were fewer than 130 million unique TCR beta sequences, drawn from about 179 million T cells, in an earlier analysis. Study-level points and caveats: Sequencing depth roughly uniform across donors was assumed in presence/absence analyses.

The PCR used 60 Vbeta and 13 Jbeta primers. Here immunoSEQ multiplex PCR was the method, and the copy in TCRdb shows in-frame clones only, minus some. The sample records about 200,000 clones, roughly 76% being singletons. CDR1 and CDR2 from the germline V gene are SGHRS and YFSETQ. The CDR3 is 14 amino acids. V was trimmed by 0 bases and J by 5 bases, leaving 6 bases between them. Source material: PBMCs. This chain connects TRBV5-1 to TRBJ1-6; D is unresolved. The clonotype comes from a woman aged 25 to 45 in good health and CMV-seropositive. As DNA, the CDR3 is TGCGCCAGCAGCTTGGGCCAGAATAATTCACCCCTCCACTTT. Protein: CASSLGQNNSPLHF.